This TCR beta chain emerged from a study of breast tumors, draining lymph nodes, adjacent tissues (dated by TCRdb to about 2016). Background on the whole study: In breast cancer patients, the study compared the TCR beta repertoires of tumor, adjacent nontumor tissue and axillary lymph nodes. In human breast cancer, the study set out to evaluate how tumor, surrounding tissue and draining lymph node repertoires relate to one another and whether T cells may move between these sites.

The lymph node samples were taken from the axillary draining lymph nodes of breast cancer patients. The CDR3, cysteine through phenylalanine, is 13 amino acids long. Solely the CDR3 DNA is kept, with 39 bases framed from the first base. CDR1 and CDR2 are drawn from the germline V gene: ENHRY, SYGVKD. Cut back by 9 bases and 1 base, the V and J ends lie 12 bases apart. The paper as a whole reports these results and caveats: Rather than being directly demonstrated, the conclusion that tumor T cells originate in lymph nodes was presented as consistent with a hypothesis. The data were judged consistent with most tumor T cells deriving from the lymph node and then expanding within tumor tissue. Tumor and nontumor tissue repertoires were found to be significantly more similar in luminal-like than in basal-like breast cancer. Tumors showed preferential V and J gene usage, and their T-cell repertoire diversity fell below that of lymph nodes yet above that of nontumor tissue.

Sequencing relied on an Illumina HiSeq 2000. Multiplex PCR amplification was used to build the TCR beta chain libraries. High-throughput sequencing was used to analyze the amplified TCR beta chain products. Starting from the raw public reads, TCRdb applied fastp trimming at Q25, assembled clones with MiXCR and retained in-frame beta chains. Merged by CDR3 protein, the rows form single entries marked with the most common genes and DNA. The sample contains about 110,000 distinct CDR3 sequences, 30% of them found a single time. Approximately 5% of the sample is in the top ten clones. About this clonotype itself: The specificity of this receptor is unknown. No quality values exist for individual bases; no much larger clone is one base distant.

The specimen was axillary lymph node tissue. This receptor was identified in a female donor with breast cancer. Some clones in this sample may be carry-over from other donors' samples. This chain joins TRBV10-3 to TRBJ1-1, with a tentative D gene TRBD1 over 5 matching bases. CDR3 region: CAIQIGANTEAFF. The DNA is TGTGCCATTCAAATAGGGGCGAACACTGAAGCTTTCTTT.